This T cell receptor beta chain comes out of a study of blood T cell repertoires in COVID-19. Study at large: The United States, Italy and Spain were the sources of the acute and convalescent COVID-19 samples. PBMCs, B-cell-depleted T cells, or T cells provided the cDNA or gDNA that made up the material.

Some clones are missing from TCRdb's copy, which holds only in-frame ones; the method was immunoSEQ multiplex PCR. The sample shows tens of thousands of clones, approximately 92% of them seen only once. The CDR3 extends over 15 amino acids. Germline assignment: CDR1 MDHEN and CDR2 SYDVKM. V shed 5 bases, J shed 4 bases, and the junction held 6 bases outside the gene matches. The chain carries TRBV28 and TRBJ2-2; 8 bases agree with TRBD1. The specimen sequenced was peripheral blood. This TCR derives from a man in his sixties with active COVID-19. DNA of the CDR3: TGTGCCAGCAGTCCCCCTACAGGGGGCACCGGGGAGCTGTTTTTT. Protein sequence: CASSPPTGGTGELFF.